This TCR beta chain was documented in a study of T cell responses to AZD1222 COVID-19 vaccine (dated by TCRdb to the early 2020s). Some background on the complete study: A total of 233 trial participants underwent TCR sequencing, of whom about 210 received two doses of AZD1222 and about 26 received two doses of the MenACWY control vaccine. Trial participants were enrolled by age into 18-55, 56-69 and 70-plus year subgroups, with roughly 150, 30 and 60 TCR-sequenced participants respectively. The study at large found these results: Because no samples from the day 14 peak response were available, repertoires could be characterized only after the peak T cell response. After two AZD1222 doses, spike-specific TCR breadth and depth were significantly higher than at day 0 and than in MenACWY recipients. Conclusions about previously exposed vaccinees are limited because only six or seven AZD1222 recipients were SARS-CoV-2 seropositive at baseline. The whole spike protein was spanned by vaccine-associated CD4 TCRs, and dominant responses were seen in regions 160-218 and 743-854. The 56-69-year group was small, and its depth increase did not reach significance, likely because of low power. Participants were mostly white British, with more females than males. The authors suggested clonal diversity may have been underestimated. Reportedly, close to half of the unique spike-specific TCRs recognized epitopes lying outside the regions that are mutated in the B.1.351 and B.1.1.7 variants.

A remark on this clone: Which antigen it targets is not known. The input lacks base qualities; no much larger clone sits a single base away.

This specimen's time point label, interpreted: about 28 days (+/-7) after the second vaccine dose. AZD1222 recipients with second doses at about 4 weeks or about 12 weeks were pooled, because spike-specific TCR depth and breadth did not differ between schedules. Vaccinee samples came from UK trials COV001 and COV002, including a single-blind randomized controlled phase 2/3 trial of AZD1222 (ChAdOx1 nCoV-19) in healthy adults. Trial participant PBMC samples were collected at day 0 and day 28 after the second dose for TCRbeta chain sequencing. The CDR3 regions of human TCRbeta chains were analyzed by immunosequencing. The original methods were these. TCRs in the repertoires were compared against a reference library of SARS-CoV-2-specific TCRs that had been generated with the MIRA antigen-specificity platform. Breadth was defined as the fraction of unique TCRs that were SARS-CoV-2-associated, and depth was defined as the fraction of total T cells that were SARS-CoV-2-associated. Using the MIRA data, each spike-specific TCR was assigned both to the spike region to which the TCR was reactive and to a CD4 or CD8 class. Log10-transformed breadth and depth values were compared by one-way ANOVA with Sidak's multiple comparisons tests. Drawn from immuneACCESS, this table holds only the in-frame rearrangements with V and J called that TCRdb kept. Clones are partly lost; checked studies trace under half to an unresolved V gene and leave the rest unexplained. D and trimming come from the DNA, and the V and J calls and clone size come from that table. The sample includes some 120,000 clones, with approximately 85% observed a single time. The top ten hold 3.5% to 5.5% of the sample.

CDR1 is given as MNHEY and CDR2 as SVGAGI, both from the germline V gene. The V and J ends are trimmed by 8 bases and 1 base, leaving 14 bases between them. The CDR3 spans 14 residues, from the cysteine through the phenylalanine. Just CDR3 DNA is preserved here, 42 bases in frame from base 1. Recombination joined TRBV6-5 with TRBJ1-1; TRBD1 might be the D gene, on 5 matching bases. The starting material was peripheral blood, obtained 28 days after the second AZD1222 dose. The TCR sequence derives from an adult who received the AZD1222 COVID-19 vaccine. DNA sequence: TGTGCCAGCCGGCCGGGGCAGCAGAACACTGAAGCTTTCTTT. It is translated as CASRPGQQNTEAFF.